The sequence of this TCR beta chain was determined in a study of blood T cell repertoires in COVID-19. Overall study context: PBMCs, B-cell-depleted T cells, or T cells provided the cDNA or gDNA that made up the material.

Source study methods: Counts of nucleated cells, estimated from reference gene primer amplification, were obtained. TCRdb's table, derived via immunoSEQ multiplex PCR, lists solely in-frame clones and lacks some. V, J and clone size are taken as reported in that table, and D and trimming were inferred from the DNA itself. The sample records about 54,000 clones, over 75% being singletons. The clonotype originates from a woman in her forties with active COVID-19. The sample comprised peripheral blood.

The CDR3 protein is CASSRRAGGGYTQYF. The CDR3 coding sequence is TGTGCCAGCTCCAGACGAGCGGGGGGCGGGTATACGCAGTATTTT. The chain employs TRBV7-8 and TRBJ2-3; TRBD2 aligns across 9 bases. Per the germline V gene, CDR1 is SGHVS and CDR2 is FQNEAQ. This CDR3 is built from 15 residues. V lost 8 bases to trimming and J lost 7 bases; unmatched junction nucleotides: 13. Full variable domain (missing parts from reference TRBV7-8 and TRBJ2-3): GAGVSQSPRYKVAKRGQDVALRCDPISGHVSLFWYQQALGQGPEFLTYFQNEAQLDKSGLPSDRFFAERPEGSVSTLKIQRTQQEDSAVYLCASSRRAGGGYTQYFGPGTRLTVL.